Given below is one T cell receptor beta chain in context. Its antigen is undetermined. The record originates from a study of cytomegalovirus exposure and HLA in healthy donors. PCR amplification relied on 60 Vbeta primers (plus 13 Jbeta primers). Some clones are missing from TCRdb's copy, which holds only in-frame ones; the method was immunoSEQ multiplex PCR. The sample has about 160,000 clones, 75% seen once. The V gene end was trimmed by 0 bases and the J gene end by 6 bases; junction bases not matched to a gene: 15. Germline loops: CDR1 ENHRY, CDR2 SYGVKD. CDR3 size: 19 residues. Study outcomes and limitations: Three chains tied to CMV proved CMV antigen-specific in vitro.

This sequence was found in a woman aged 50 to 60 in good health and CMV-seropositive. Sequences were obtained from PBMCs. V is TRBV10-3 and J is TRBJ2-2, with 8 bases aligning to TRBD1. CDR3 residues: CAISESDRDSLRRAGELFF. The CDR3 nucleotides are TGTGCCATCAGTGAGTCGGACAGGGACAGTTTGCGTAGGGCCGGGGAGCTGTTTTTT.